Listed below are T cell receptor beta chains from one sample, sequenced in a study of lymphopenia after photon versus proton radiotherapy. Clones were sequenced by immunoSEQ multiplex PCR, and TCRdb holds only the in-frame ones, with some missing. The table lists approximately 7,700 clones, around nine tenths of them singletons. Sequenced material: peripheral blood, taken from a patient treated with photon-based radiotherapy. The receptors were gathered from a woman in her sixties or seventies with pancreatic cancer. Both conserved end residues are part of each CDR3. The D gene is left open where the match is weak.

v_gene	j_gene	d_gene	CDR3aa
TRBV27	TRBJ1-5	-	CASSDEPSNQPQHF
TRBV11-1	TRBJ2-1	-	CASSLDRGSSYNEQFF
TRBV27	TRBJ1-6	TRBD1	CASSFRQGGSYNSPLHF
TRBV19	TRBJ2-2	-	CASDFNTGELFF
TRBV5-1	TRBJ2-7	-	CASSLGPISSYEQYF
TRBV7-8	TRBJ1-2	TRBD1	CASSAGTGVGRNFLGYTF
TRBV15	TRBJ2-2	-	CATGTNTGELFF
TRBV29-1	TRBJ2-3	-	CSVEDGLWYTDTQYF
TRBV7-9	TRBJ2-7	-	CASSATGTYEQYF
TRBV6-5	TRBJ2-5	TRBD2	CASSSLAGNQETQYF
TRBV6-1	TRBJ2-5	TRBD2	CASSESSGRAETQYF
TRBV7-9	TRBJ1-1	TRBD1	CASRLTGAATEAFF
TRBV19	TRBJ1-3	-	CASTAANTIYF
TRBV6-5	TRBJ2-7	TRBD2	CASSYWREGRKQQYF
TRBV23-1	TRBJ2-7	TRBD1	CASSHAPSRGPYEQYF
TRBV5-1	TRBJ2-5	-	CASSWTLDRRGETQYF
TRBV19	TRBJ2-3	-	CASSGGLQDTQYF
TRBV15	TRBJ1-1	-	CATSRDLRNRDTEAFF
TRBV28	TRBJ1-5	TRBD1	CASSWDKTRGNQPQHF
TRBV6-1	TRBJ1-2	-	CASSEAGNLGYGYTF
TRBV29-1	TRBJ1-3	-	CSVGWGHGSGNTIYF
TRBV7-2	TRBJ2-1	-	CASSLEVPGSRYNEQFF
TRBV19	TRBJ1-3	TRBD1	CASSDTWTGGPSGNTIYF